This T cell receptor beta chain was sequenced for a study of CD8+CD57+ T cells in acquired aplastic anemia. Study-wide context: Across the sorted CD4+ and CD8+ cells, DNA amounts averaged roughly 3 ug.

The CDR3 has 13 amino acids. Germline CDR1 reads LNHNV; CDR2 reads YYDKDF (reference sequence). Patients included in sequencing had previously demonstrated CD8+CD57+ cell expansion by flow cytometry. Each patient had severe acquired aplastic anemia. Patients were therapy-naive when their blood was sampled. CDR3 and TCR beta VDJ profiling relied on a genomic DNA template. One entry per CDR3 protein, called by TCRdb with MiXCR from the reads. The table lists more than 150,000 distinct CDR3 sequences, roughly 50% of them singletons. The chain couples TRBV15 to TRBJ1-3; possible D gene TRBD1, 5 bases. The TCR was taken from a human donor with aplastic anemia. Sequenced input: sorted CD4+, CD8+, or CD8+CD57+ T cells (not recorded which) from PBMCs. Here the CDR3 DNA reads TGTGCGCGGTGGGGCTACTCTGGAAACACCATATATTTT. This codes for CARWGYSGNTIYF.